This TCR beta chain is from a study of OX40 agonist ivuxolimab in advanced cancers. Study-wide background: Intravenous ivuxolimab at 0.01 to 10 mg/kg was given to patients every 2 weeks. Study-wide results and caveats: Also showing low normalized T-cell clonal expansion were some of the nonresponders.

Here immunoSEQ multiplex PCR was the method, and the copy in TCRdb shows in-frame clones only, minus some. Of around 72,000 clones listed, around 88% are singletons. Germline V gives CDR1 MNHNY, CDR2 SVGAGI (reference sequence). With 7 bases clipped from V and 4 bases from J, the junction kept 9 bases outside the gene matches. The CDR3 consists of 16 residues. For this clone: Antigen: not known.

The chain uses TRBV6-6 and TRBJ2-1; 11 nucleotides agree with TRBD2. The origin of this receptor is an adult with an advanced solid tumor such as melanoma, head and neck, liver or kidney cancer. Sequences were derived from CD4+ or CD8+ T cells sorted from blood, sampled in a trial of the OX40 agonist ivuxolimab. CDR3 in DNA: TGTGCCAGCACCTCGACTAGCGGGAACCTTTACAATGAGCAGTTCTTC. This encodes CASTSTSGNLYNEQFF.